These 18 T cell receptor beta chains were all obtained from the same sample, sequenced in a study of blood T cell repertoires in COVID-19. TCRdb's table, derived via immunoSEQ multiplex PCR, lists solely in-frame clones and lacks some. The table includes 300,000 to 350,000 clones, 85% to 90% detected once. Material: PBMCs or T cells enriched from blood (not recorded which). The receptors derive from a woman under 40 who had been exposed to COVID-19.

CDR3 DNA: TGTGCCAGCAGCCTAGTCCTAGCGGGGGACAATGAGCAGTTCTTC. Translation gives CASSLVLAGDNEQFF. The rearrangement links TRBV3-1 (or the pseudogene TRBV3-2) to TRBJ2-1; 10 bases line up with TRBD2. CDR1 and CDR2 (germline): LGHDT, YNNKEL (reference sequence). The CDR3 length is 15 residues. J gave up 5 bases and V 4 bases, and 5 bases lay outside the gene matches.

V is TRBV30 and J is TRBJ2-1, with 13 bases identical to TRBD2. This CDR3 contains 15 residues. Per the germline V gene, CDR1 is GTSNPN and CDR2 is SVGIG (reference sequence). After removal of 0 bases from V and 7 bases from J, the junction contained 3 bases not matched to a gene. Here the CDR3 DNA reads TGTGCCTGGAGTGTCCAGACTAGCGGGAGGAATGAGCAGTTCTTC. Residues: CAWSVQTSGRNEQFF.

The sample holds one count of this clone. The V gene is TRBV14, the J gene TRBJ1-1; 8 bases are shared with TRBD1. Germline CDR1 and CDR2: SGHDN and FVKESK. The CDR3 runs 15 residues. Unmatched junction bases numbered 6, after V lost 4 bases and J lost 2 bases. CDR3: CASSRRTGYNTEAFF. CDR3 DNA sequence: TGTGCCAGCAGCCGCCGGACAGGGTATAACACTGAAGCTTTCTTT.

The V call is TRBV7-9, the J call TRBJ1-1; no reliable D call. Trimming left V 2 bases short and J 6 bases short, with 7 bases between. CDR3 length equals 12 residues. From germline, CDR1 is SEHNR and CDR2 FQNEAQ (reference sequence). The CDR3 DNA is TGTGCCAGCAGCTTAATTGGGCCTGAAGCTTTCTTT. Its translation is CASSLIGPEAFF.

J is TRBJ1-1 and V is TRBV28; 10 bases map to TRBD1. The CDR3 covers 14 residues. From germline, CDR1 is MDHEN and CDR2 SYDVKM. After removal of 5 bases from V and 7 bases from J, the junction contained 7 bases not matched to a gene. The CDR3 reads CASSGTGAPGEAFF. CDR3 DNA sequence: TGTGCCAGCAGTGGGACAGGGGCGCCTGGTGAAGCTTTCTTT.

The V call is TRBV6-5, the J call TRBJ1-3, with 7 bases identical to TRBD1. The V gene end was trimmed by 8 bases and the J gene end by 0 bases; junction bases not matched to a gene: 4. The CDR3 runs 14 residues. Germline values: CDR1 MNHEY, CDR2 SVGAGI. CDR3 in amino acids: CASLGTDSGNTIYF. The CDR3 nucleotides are TGTGCCAGCCTAGGGACAGACTCTGGAAACACCATATATTTT.

DNA of the CDR3: TGTGCCAGCAGTTACGGTGACATGAACACTGAAGCTTTCTTT. It specifies CASSYGDMNTEAFF. The chain carries TRBV6-5 and TRBJ1-1; no clear D. The V end was cut by 2 bases, the J end by 0 bases, with 7 bases between. The germline V gene encodes CDR1 MNHEY and CDR2 SVGAGI. This CDR3 has 14 amino acids.

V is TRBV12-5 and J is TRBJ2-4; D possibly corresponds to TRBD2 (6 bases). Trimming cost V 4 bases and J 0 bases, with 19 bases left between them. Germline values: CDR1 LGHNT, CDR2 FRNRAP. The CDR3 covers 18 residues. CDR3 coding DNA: TGTGCTAGTGGTTCTCGGGAGCTCGGTCTCCCAGCCAAAAACATTCAGTACTTC. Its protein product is CASGSRELGLPAKNIQYF.

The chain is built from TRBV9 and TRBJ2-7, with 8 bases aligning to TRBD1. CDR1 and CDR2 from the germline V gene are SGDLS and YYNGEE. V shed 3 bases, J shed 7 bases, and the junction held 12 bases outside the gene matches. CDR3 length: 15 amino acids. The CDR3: CASSAYSQGAEEQYF. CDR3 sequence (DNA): TGTGCCAGCAGCGCATACTCGCAGGGGGCGGAGGAGCAGTACTTC.

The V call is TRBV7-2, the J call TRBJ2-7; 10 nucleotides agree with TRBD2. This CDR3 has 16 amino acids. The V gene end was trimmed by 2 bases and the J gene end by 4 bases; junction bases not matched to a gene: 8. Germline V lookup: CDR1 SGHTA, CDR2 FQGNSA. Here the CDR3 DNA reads TGTGCCAGCAGCTTAAGGCCTAGCGGGAGTAGTTACGAGCAGTACTTC. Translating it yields CASSLRPSGSSYEQYF.

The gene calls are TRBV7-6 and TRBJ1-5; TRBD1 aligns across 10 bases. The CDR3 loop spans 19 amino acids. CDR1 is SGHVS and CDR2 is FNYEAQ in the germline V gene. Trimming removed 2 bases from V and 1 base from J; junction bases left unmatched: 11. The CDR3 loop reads CASSLSRDRGFFSNQPQHF. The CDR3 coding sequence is TGTGCCAGCAGCTTAAGCCGGGACAGGGGATTTTTCAGCAATCAGCCCCAGCATTTT.

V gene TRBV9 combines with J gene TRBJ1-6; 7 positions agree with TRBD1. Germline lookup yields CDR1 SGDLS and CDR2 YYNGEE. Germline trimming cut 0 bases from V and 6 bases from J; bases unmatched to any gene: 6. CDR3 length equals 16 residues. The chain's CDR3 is CASSVGLDRANSPLHF. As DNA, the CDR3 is TGTGCCAGCAGCGTAGGCCTTGACAGGGCTAATTCACCCCTCCACTTT.

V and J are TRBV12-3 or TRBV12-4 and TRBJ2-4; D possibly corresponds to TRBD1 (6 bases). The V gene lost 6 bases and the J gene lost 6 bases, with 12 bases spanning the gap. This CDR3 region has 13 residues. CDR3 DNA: TGTGCCAGCAGCCCAGACAGGAGAAACATTCAGTACTTC. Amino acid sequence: CASSPDRRNIQYF.

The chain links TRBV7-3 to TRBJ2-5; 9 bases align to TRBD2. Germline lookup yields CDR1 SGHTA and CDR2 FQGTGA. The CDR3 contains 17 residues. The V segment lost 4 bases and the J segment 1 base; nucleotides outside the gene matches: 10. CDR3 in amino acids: CASSSGLAGGVQETQYF. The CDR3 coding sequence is TGTGCCAGCAGCTCCGGGTTGGCGGGAGGGGTCCAAGAGACCCAGTACTTC.

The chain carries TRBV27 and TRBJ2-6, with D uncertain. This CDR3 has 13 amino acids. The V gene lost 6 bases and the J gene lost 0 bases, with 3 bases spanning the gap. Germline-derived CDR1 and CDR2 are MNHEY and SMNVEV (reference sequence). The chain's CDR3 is CASSLSGANVLTF. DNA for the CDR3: TGTGCCAGCAGCCTCTCTGGGGCCAACGTCCTGACTTTC.

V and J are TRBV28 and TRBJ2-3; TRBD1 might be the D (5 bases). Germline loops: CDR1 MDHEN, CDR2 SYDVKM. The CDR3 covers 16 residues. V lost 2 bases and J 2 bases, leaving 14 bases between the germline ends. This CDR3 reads CASSLAGSGNTDTQYF. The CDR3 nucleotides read TGTGCCAGCAGTTTAGCCGGGTCAGGGAACACAGATACGCAGTATTTT.

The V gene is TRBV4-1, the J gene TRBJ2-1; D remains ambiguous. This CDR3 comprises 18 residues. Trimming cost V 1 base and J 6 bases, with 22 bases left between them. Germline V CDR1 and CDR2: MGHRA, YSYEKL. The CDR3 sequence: CASSQAPAQETASNEQFF. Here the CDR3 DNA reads TGCGCCAGCAGCCAAGCCCCAGCCCAGGAAACAGCCAGCAATGAGCAGTTCTTC.

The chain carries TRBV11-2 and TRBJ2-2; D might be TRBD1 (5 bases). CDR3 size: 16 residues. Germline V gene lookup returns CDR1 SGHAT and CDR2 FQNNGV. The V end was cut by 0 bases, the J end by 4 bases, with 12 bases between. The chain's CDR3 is CASSLEAGLGTGELFF. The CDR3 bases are TGTGCCAGCAGCTTAGAGGCAGGGCTCGGCACCGGGGAGCTGTTTTTT.